This TCR beta chain derives from a study of a mutant IDH1 vaccine in newly diagnosed glioma. Study overall: Investigators started vaccination 4-6 weeks after radiotherapy alone, or with temozolomide cycles.

General study results and limits: The occurrence of vaccine-induced immune responses was seen in more than 85% of patients.

Measured with immunoSEQ multiplex PCR; TCRdb has only the in-frame clones, and not every one. This sample yields some 60,000 clones, of which 70% to 90% are seen a single time; around 4.4% belongs to the top ten. Germline trimming cut 6 bases from V and 1 base from J; bases unmatched to any gene: 8. Looked up from germline, CDR1 is SGHRS and CDR2 is YFSETQ. The CDR3 is 17 residues long. In regard to this clone: Its target is unknown.

The sample's time point: week 5, during vaccination. All doses held 300 ug of mutant IDH1 20-mer peptide, with topical imiquimod. This sequence was found in a woman in her thirties or forties with glioma. The chain joins TRBV5-1 to TRBJ1-5; TRBD1 matches at 12 bases. This material consisted of PBMCs, taken from a glioma patient whose treatment included an IDH1 peptide vaccine. In nucleotides, the CDR3 is TGCGCCAGCAACCCCAGGGGACAGGGGGCCAGCAATCAGCCCCAGCATTTT. Residues: CASNPRGQGASNQPQHF.